These T cell receptor beta chains were read from a single sample in a study of T cell responses to AZD1222 COVID-19 vaccine. This table comes from immunoSEQ multiplex PCR, and its TCRdb copy is limited to in-frame clones, with some not included. The sample has roughly 140,000 clones, about 92% seen once; the top ten hold 5.1%. The starting material was peripheral blood, obtained on day 0 of AZD1222 vaccination. Receptor source: an adult in good health. Each CDR3 is given with its conserved first and last residue. A D gene is named only where the DNA matches it firmly. Clone sizes are given selectively: once, few, many, or a class where the clone is expanded.

D gene	V gene	J gene	clone size	CDR3 DNA	CDR3 protein
-	TRBV27	TRBJ2-7	-	TGTGCCAGCAGTCCTCAGGGGTACGAGCAGTACTTC	CASSPQGYEQYF
TRBD1	TRBV5-1	TRBJ1-6	-	TGCGCCAGCAGCCCCCAGGGACAGAACATATGGCCCCTCCACTTT	CASSPQGQNIWPLHF
-	TRBV18	TRBJ1-1	-	TGTGCCAGCTCACCAGGGGCGATGAACACTGAAGCTTTCTTT	CASSPGAMNTEAFF
-	TRBV6-7	TRBJ1-5	-	TGTGCCTCGGTGGCCCCGCCGGGCAATCAGCCCCAGCATTTT	CASVAPPGNQPQHF
TRBD2	TRBV9	TRBJ2-1	-	TGTGCCAGCAGCCGGACTAGCGGGGGCCCCTTATCCTGGGATGAGCAGTTCTTC	CASSRTSGGPLSWDEQFF
-	TRBV14	TRBJ1-4	-	TGTGCCAGCAGCCAAGGTCTGCGGGAAAAACTGTTTTTT	CASSQGLREKLFF
-	TRBV28	TRBJ1-1	-	TGTGCCAGCAGTTTAGAAACCATGGAAGCTTTCTTT	CASSLETMEAFF
TRBD1	TRBV5-6	TRBJ2-1	-	TGTGCCAGCAGCCAGTTCCTCTTGAAGACAAGAACAGGGGGCGATGAGCAGTTCTTC	CASSQFLLKTRTGGDEQFF
TRBD2	TRBV7-2	TRBJ2-7	once	TGTGCCAGCAGCTTTACTAGCGGCCACCAATACGAGCAGTACTTC	CASSFTSGHQYEQYF
-	TRBV7-6	TRBJ1-4	-	TGTGCCAGCAGCTTAGAGAGCAGGGACGAAAAACTGTTTTTT	CASSLESRDEKLFF
TRBD1	TRBV6-5	TRBJ2-7	-	TGTGCCAGCACAGACAGGGCTCTACAAGAGCAGTACTTC	CASTDRALQEQYF
-	TRBV19	TRBJ1-6	-	TGTGCCAGTAGTATTGGACGGAGCTCCTATAATTCACCCCTCCACTTT	CASSIGRSSYNSPLHF
-	TRBV5-1	TRBJ2-7	-	TGCGCCAGCAGCAGGGTAGGCTACGAGCAGTACTTC	CASSRVGYEQYF
-	TRBV7-2	TRBJ1-2	-	TGTGCCAGCAGCTTTTTTCTAGGCGCTCCGACGGGTCAAGCTCACGGCTACACCTTC	CASSFFLGAPTGQAHGYTF
-	TRBV9	TRBJ1-1	-	TGTGCCAGCAGCGTAGAGTGGCAGTCGGAAGCTTTCTTT	CASSVEWQSEAFF